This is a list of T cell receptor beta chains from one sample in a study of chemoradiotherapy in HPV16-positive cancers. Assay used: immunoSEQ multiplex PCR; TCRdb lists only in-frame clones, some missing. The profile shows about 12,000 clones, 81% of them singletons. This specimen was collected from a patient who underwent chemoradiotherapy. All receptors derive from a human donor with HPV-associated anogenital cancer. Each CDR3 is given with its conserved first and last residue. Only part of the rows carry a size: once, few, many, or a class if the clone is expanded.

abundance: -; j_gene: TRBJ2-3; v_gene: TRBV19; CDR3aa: CASSLIDSRGRDTQYF
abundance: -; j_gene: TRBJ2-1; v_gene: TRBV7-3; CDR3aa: CASSFPRMIQGRIVNEQFF
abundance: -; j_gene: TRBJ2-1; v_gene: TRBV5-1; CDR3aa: CASSEGTAHEQFF
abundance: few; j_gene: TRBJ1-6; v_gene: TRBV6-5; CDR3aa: CASSYSPNNNSPLHF
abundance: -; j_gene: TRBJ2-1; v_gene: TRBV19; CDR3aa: CASSGRWQTNEQFF
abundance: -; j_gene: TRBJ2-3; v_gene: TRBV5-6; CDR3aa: CASSLQGRGDTQYF
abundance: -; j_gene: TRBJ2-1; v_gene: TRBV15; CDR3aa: CATRDENWQFF
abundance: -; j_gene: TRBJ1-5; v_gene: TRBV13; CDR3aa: CASSLGPSNQPQHF
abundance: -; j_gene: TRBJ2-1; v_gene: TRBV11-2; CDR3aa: CASSLNALAGGLNEQFF
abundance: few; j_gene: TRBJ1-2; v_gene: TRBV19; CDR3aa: CASRTLQASGYGYTF
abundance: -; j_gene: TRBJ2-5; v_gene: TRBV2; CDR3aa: CASSDGAGGIGTQYF
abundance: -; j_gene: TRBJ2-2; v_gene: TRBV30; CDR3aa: CAWNSGTTHTGELFF
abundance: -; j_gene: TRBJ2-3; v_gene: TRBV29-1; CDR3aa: CSGGLDSSAVLGTQYF
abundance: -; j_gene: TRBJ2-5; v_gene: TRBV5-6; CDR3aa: CASSLGPIQETQYF
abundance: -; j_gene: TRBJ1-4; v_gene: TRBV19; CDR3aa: CASSIREGEKLFF
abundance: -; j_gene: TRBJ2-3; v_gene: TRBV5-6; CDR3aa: CASSAGGLQYF
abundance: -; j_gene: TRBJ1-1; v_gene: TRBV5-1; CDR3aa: CASSFGVGENTEAFF
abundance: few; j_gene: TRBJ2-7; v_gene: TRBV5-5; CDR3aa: CASSLGDSPTYEQYF
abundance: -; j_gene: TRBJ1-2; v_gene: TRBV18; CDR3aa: CASSPAGQGNYGYTF
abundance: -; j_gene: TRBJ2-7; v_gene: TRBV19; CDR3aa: CASSLDRSYEQYF
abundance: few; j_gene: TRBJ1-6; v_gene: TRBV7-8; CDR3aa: CASSRRAGNSPLHF
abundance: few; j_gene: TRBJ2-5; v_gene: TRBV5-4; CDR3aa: CASSLGGASGVETQYF
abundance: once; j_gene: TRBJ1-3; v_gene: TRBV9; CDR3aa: CASSAGIGNTIYF
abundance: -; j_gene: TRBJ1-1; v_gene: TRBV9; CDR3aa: CASSADIPSAAFF
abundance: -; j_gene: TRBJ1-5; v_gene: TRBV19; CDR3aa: CASSIVTGPQPQHF
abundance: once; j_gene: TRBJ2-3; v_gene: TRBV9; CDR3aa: CASSTGNSVGTQYF
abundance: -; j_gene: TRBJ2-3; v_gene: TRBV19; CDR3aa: CASSAQHLSTDTQYF
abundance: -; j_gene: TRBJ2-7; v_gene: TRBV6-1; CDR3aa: CASSEVLQADEQYF
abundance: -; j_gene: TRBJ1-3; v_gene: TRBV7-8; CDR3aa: CASSLDRSTGNTIYF
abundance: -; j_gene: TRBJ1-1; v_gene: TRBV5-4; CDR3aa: CASSSGRGTNTEAFF
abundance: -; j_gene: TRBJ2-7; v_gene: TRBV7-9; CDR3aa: CASSSPGGQSYEQYF
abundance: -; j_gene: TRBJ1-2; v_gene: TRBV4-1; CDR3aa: CASSQDGANYGYTF
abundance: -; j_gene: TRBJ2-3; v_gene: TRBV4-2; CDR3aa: CASSQVGLAGGPTDTQYF
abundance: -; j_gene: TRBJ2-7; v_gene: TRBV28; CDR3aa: CASSYSKGGGGDEQYF
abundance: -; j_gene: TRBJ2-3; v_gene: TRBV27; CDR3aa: CASSSLLTDTQYF
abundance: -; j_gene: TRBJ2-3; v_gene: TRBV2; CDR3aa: CASSRDRGSTDTQYF
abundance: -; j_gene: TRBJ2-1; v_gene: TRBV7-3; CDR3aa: CASSLQGQRLGEQFF
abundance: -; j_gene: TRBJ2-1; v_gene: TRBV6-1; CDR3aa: CASRSPIEQFF
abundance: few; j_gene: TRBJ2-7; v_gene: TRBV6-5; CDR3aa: CASSSVDRAEQYF
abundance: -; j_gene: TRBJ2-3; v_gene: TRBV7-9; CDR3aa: CASSGGSGTDTQYF
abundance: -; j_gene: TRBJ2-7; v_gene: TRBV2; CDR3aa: CASNGLRAGGEQYF
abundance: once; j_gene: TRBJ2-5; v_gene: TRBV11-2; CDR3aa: CASSLAYRGEETQYF
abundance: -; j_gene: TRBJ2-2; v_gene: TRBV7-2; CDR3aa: CASSRGERTGELFF
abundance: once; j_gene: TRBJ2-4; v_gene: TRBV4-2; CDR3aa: CASSQAFGTGAVGNIQYF
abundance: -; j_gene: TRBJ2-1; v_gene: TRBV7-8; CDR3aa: CASSSLAGGYEQFF